The 6 T cell receptor beta chains in this list originate from one sample, sequenced in a study of T cell responses to AZD1222 COVID-19 vaccine. Profiled with immunoSEQ multiplex PCR; TCRdb holds only in-frame clones, not every one. The sample includes some 150,000 clones, roughly 90% of them seen just once. The material was peripheral blood, obtained 28 days after the second AZD1222 dose. The receptors stem from an adult who received the AZD1222 COVID-19 vaccine.

V gene TRBV5-4 combines with J gene TRBJ1-2; 11 nucleotides match TRBD1. With V trimmed by 5 bases and J by 2 bases, 2 bases remained unmatched. The CDR3 contains 14 residues. Germline V gene data show CDR1 as SGHNT and CDR2 as YYREEE (reference sequence). As DNA, the CDR3 is TGTGCCAGCAGACGGACAGGGGGCAACTATGGCTACACCTTC. Translating gives CASRRTGGNYGYTF.

J is TRBJ2-1 and V is TRBV19, with 8 positions matching TRBD1. This CDR3 spans 15 amino acids. The germline V gene encodes CDR1 LNHDA and CDR2 SQIVND (reference sequence). V was clipped by 5 bases and J by 9 bases; unmatched bases: 12. The CDR3 DNA sequence: TGTGCCAGTAGTCAGCCGGGACAGGCCTGGGGTGAGCAGTTCTTC. Protein sequence: CASSQPGQAWGEQFF. Full variable domain (remainder filled in from reference TRBV19 and TRBJ2-1): DGGITQSPKYLFRKEGQNVTLSCEQNLNHDAMYWYRQDPGQGLRLIYYSQIVNDFQKGDIAEGYSVSREKKESFPLTVTSAQKNPTAFYLCASSQPGQAWGEQFFGPGTRLTVL.

This clone was counted a single time. The chain recombines TRBV2 with TRBJ2-5; D not certain. Germline V gene data show CDR1 as SNHLY and CDR2 as FYNNEI. The CDR3 runs 15 residues. Trimming left V 1 base short and J 5 bases short, with 14 bases between. The CDR3 here is CASSEEWASWETQYF. The CDR3, as DNA: TGTGCCAGCAGTGAAGAGTGGGCTAGTTGGGAGACCCAGTACTTC.

V gene TRBV9 combines with J gene TRBJ1-1; D possibly corresponds to TRBD1 (5 bases). Germline V gene data show CDR1 as SGDLS and CDR2 as YYNGEE. CDR3 length equals 17 residues. V lost 0 bases and J lost 6, with 21 bases in between. The CDR3 loop is CASSVVVTARRVPEAFF. The DNA for the CDR3 is TGTGCCAGCAGCGTAGTAGTGACAGCGAGACGGGTACCTGAAGCTTTCTTT.

In this sample, this clone turned up once. The chain links TRBV5-6 to TRBJ2-3; no definite D call. This CDR3 has 13 residues. Trimming took 2 bases from V and 2 from J, leaving 6 bases between them. The germline gives CDR1 SGHDT, CDR2 YYEEEE. The CDR3 DNA follows: TGTGCCAGCAGCTTTACATTCACAGATACGCAGTATTTT. The encoded protein is CASSFTFTDTQYF.

CDR3 protein: CASSSTPNTEAFF. In DNA form, the CDR3 reads TGTGCCAGCAGCTCGACACCGAACACTGAAGCTTTCTTT. The chain couples TRBV4-2 to TRBJ1-1; no clear D gene. The CDR3 contains 13 residues. V lost 5 bases, J lost 1 base, and 8 bases lay in between. Germline CDR1 and CDR2: LGHNA and YNFKEQ.